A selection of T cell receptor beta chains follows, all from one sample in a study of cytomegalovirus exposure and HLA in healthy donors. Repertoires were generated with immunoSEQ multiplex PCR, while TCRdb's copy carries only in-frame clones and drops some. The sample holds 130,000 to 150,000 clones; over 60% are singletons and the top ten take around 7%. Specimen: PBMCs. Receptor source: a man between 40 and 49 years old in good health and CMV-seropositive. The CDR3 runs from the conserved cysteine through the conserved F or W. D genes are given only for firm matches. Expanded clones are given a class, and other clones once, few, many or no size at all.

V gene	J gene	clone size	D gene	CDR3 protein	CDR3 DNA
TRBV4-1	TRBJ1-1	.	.	CASSPRRDMVAEAFF	TGCGCCAGCAGCCCCCGACGGGACATGGTCGCTGAAGCTTTCTTT
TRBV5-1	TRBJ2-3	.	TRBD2	CASSLGGRDTQYF	TGCGCCAGCAGCTTAGGCGGGAGGGATACGCAGTATTTT
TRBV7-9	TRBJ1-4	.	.	CASSPRANEKLFF	TGTGCCAGCAGCCCGCGGGCTAATGAAAAACTGTTTTTT
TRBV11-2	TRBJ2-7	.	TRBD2	CASSVGLASSYEQYF	TGTGCCAGCAGCGTGGGACTAGCGAGCTCCTACGAGCAGTACTTC
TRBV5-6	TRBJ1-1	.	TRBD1	CASRKGGGTEAFF	TGTGCCAGCAGAAAAGGGGGCGGGACTGAAGCTTTCTTT
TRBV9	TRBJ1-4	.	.	CASSVGGLGEKLFF	TGTGCCAGCAGCGTGGGGGGACTTGGTGAAAAACTGTTTTTT
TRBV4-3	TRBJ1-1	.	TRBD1	CASSLSTQPGQRNTEAFF	TGCGCCAGCAGCCTGTCAACGCAGCCGGGACAGAGGAACACTGAAGCTTTCTTT
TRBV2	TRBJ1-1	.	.	CASSPGTEAFF	TGTGCCAGCAGTCCAGGCACTGAAGCTTTCTTT
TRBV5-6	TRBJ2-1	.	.	CASSKTGTPYNEQFF	TGTGCCAGCAGCAAAACAGGGACCCCCTACAATGAGCAGTTCTTC
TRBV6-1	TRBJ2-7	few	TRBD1	CATRGPHSYEQYF	TGTGCCACAAGGGGGCCCCACTCCTACGAGCAGTACTTC
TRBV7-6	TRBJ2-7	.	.	CASSLPTPGSYEQYF	TGTGCCAGCAGCTTACCGACTCCGGGCTCCTACGAGCAGTACTTC
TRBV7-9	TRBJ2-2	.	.	CASSSRELFF	TGTGCCAGCAGCTCCAGGGAGCTGTTTTTT
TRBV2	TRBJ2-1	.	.	CASSEQGGPYNEQFF	TGTGCCAGCAGTGAACAGGGGGGCCCCTACAATGAGCAGTTCTTC
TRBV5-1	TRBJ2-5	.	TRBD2	CASSLGGGETQYF	TGCGCCAGCAGCTTGGGCGGGGGAGAGACCCAGTACTTC
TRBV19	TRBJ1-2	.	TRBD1	CASSIGGTGVQDYGYTF	TGTGCCAGTAGTATTGGCGGGACAGGGGTCCAGGACTATGGCTACACCTTC
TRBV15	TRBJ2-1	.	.	CATSRAARTPNIDEQFF	TGTGCCACCAGCAGAGCAGCCAGGACACCTAATATAGATGAGCAGTTCTTC
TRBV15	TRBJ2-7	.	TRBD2	CATSRPTSVEQYF	TGTGCCACCAGCAGACCGACTAGCGTCGAGCAGTACTTC
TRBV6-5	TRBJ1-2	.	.	CATVGGWNYGYTF	TGCGCCACCGTCGGGGGATGGAACTATGGCTACACCTTC
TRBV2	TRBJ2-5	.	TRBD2	CASSDRAQAVVGGKQYF	TGTGCCAGCAGTGACCGGGCTCAAGCCGTCGTCGGGGGGAAGCAGTACTTC
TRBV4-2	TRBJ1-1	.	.	CASSQDPPGRENTEAFF	TGTGCCAGCAGCCAAGATCCCCCAGGGAGGGAGAACACTGAAGCTTTCTTT
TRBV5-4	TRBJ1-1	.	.	CASSLWAGSGTEAFF	TGTGCCAGCAGCTTGTGGGCAGGGTCGGGCACTGAAGCTTTCTTT
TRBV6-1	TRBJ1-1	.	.	CASTLGEGRGTEAFF	TGTGCCAGCACCCTCGGCGAGGGGCGGGGGACTGAAGCTTTCTTT
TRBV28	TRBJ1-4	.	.	CASRSLQVTNEKLFF	TGTGCCAGCAGAAGTTTGCAGGTTACCAATGAAAAACTGTTTTTT
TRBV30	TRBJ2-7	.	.	CAWSAQGFHEQYF	TGTGCCTGGAGTGCCCAGGGATTCCACGAGCAGTACTTC
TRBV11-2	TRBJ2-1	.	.	CASTAPLAHPYEQFF	TGTGCCAGCACCGCTCCGTTAGCCCATCCCTATGAGCAGTTCTTC
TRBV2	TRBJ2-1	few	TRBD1	CASSERKQGREEQFF	TGTGCCAGCAGTGAAAGGAAACAGGGGAGAGAGGAGCAGTTCTTC
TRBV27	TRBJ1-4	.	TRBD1	CASSRQGYINEKLFF	TGTGCCAGCAGTCGACAGGGCTACATTAATGAAAAACTGTTTTTT
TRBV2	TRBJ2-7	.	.	CASSDGQSYEQYF	TGTGCCAGCAGTGACGGACAGAGCTACGAGCAGTACTTC
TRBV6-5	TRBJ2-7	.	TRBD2	CASSYAGGIYEQYF	TGTGCCAGCAGTTATGCGGGAGGGATCTACGAGCAGTACTTC
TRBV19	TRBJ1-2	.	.	CASSTPGTRYGYTF	TGTGCCAGTAGTACCCCCGGGACAAGATATGGCTACACCTTC
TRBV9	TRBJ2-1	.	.	CASSARTFGNEQFF	TGTGCCAGCAGCGCACGGACTTTCGGCAATGAGCAGTTCTTC
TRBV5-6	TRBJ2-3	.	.	CASSLGWRSTDTQYF	TGTGCCAGCAGCTTGGGATGGAGAAGCACAGATACGCAGTATTTT
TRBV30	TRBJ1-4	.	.	CAWTLGSEKLFF	TGTGCCTGGACGCTTGGTAGTGAAAAACTGTTTTTT
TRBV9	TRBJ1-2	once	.	CASSVSTTNYGYTF	TGTGCCAGCAGCGTGTCGACAACAAACTATGGCTACACCTTC
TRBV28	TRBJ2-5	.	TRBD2	CASISASGGPQETQYF	TGTGCCAGCATCTCGGCTAGCGGGGGACCCCAAGAGACCCAGTACTTC
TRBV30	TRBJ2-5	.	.	CAWSVLVTVETQYF	TGTGCCTGGAGTGTACTCGTGACTGTTGAGACCCAGTACTTC
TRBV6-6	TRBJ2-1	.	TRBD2	CASSPLAGVNGEQFF	TGTGCCAGCAGCCCCCTAGCGGGAGTAAATGGTGAGCAGTTCTTC
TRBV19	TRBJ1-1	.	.	CASSISTGLNTEAFF	TGTGCCAGTAGTATATCAACAGGTCTGAACACTGAAGCTTTCTTT
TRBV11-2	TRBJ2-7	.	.	CASRPISGRGEQYF	TGTGCCAGCAGGCCTATATCAGGTCGGGGGGAGCAGTACTTC
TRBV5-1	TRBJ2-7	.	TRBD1	CASSTGQGLYEQYF	TGCGCCAGCAGTACGGGACAGGGACTCTACGAGCAGTACTTC
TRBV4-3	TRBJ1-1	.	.	CASSHRENTEAFF	TGCGCCAGCAGCCACAGGGAGAACACTGAAGCTTTCTTT
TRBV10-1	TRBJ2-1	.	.	CASSDRYNEQFF	TGCGCCAGCAGTGACAGGTACAATGAGCAGTTCTTC
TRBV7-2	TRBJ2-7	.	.	CASSPDLERSRYEQYF	TGTGCCAGCAGCCCCGACCTGGAGCGGAGCCGCTACGAGCAGTACTTC
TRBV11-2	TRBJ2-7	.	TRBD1	CASSLAGTDYEQYF	TGTGCCAGCAGCTTAGCGGGGACAGACTACGAGCAGTACTTC
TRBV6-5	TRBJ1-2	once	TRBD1	CASSYSTPGQGAAGTF	TGTGCCAGCAGTTACTCGACCCCGGGACAGGGGGCAGCGGGCACCTTC
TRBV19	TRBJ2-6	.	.	CASGFTGSGANVLTF	TGTGCCAGTGGCTTTACAGGCTCTGGGGCCAACGTCCTGACTTTC
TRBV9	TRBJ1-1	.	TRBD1	CASSVGQGINTEAFF	TGTGCCAGCAGCGTTGGACAGGGGATTAACACTGAAGCTTTCTTT
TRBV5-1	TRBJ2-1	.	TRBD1	CASSLRRQGADEQFF	TGCGCCAGCAGCTTGCGGAGACAGGGGGCGGATGAGCAGTTCTTC
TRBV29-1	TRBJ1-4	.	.	CSYLVNEKLFF	TGCAGCTACTTAGTGAATGAAAAACTGTTTTTT
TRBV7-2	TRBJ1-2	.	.	CASSLADLRWYGYTF	TGTGCCAGCAGCTTAGCCGACTTGCGGTGGTATGGCTACACCTTC
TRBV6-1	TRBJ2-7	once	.	CASSAPGQVYEQYF	TGTGCCAGCAGCGCCCCGGGACAAGTCTACGAGCAGTACTTC
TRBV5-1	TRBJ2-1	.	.	CASSLKFVGGTYNEQFF	TGCGCCAGCAGCTTGAAGTTCGTAGGCGGTACCTACAATGAGCAGTTCTTC
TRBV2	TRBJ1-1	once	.	CASVQVNTEAFF	TGTGCCAGCGTTCAGGTGAACACTGAAGCTTTCTTT
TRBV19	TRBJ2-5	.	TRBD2	CASSIASSGTETQYF	TGTGCCAGTAGTATAGCGTCTAGCGGGACGGAGACCCAGTACTTC
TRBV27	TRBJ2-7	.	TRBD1	CASSFDRASYEQYF	TGTGCCAGCAGTTTCGACAGGGCTTCCTACGAGCAGTACTTC